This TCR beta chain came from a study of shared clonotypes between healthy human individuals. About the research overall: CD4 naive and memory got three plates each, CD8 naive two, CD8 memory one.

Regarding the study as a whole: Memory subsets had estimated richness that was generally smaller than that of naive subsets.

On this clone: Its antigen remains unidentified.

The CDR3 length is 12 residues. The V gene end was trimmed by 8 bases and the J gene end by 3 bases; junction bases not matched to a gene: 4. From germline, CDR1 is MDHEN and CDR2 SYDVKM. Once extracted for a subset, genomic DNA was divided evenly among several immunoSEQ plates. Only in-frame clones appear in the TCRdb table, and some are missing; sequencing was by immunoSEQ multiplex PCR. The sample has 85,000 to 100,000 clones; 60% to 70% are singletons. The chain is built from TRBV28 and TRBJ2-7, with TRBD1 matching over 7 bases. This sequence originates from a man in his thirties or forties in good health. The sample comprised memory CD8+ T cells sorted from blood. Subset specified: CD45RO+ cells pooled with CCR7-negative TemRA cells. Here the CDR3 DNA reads TGTGCCAGCGAACAGGGGAACTACGAGCAGTACTTC. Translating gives CASEQGNYEQYF.